The 28 T cell receptor beta chains reported below all come from one sample, sequenced in a study of cytomegalovirus exposure and HLA in healthy donors. 13 Jbeta primers and 60 Vbeta primers were used for the PCR. TCRdb's copy holds only in-frame clones and misses some; the assay was immunoSEQ multiplex PCR. The sample lists some 140,000 clones, around 81% occurring once. The specimen sequenced was PBMCs. These receptors came from a woman aged 40-49 years in good health and CMV-seropositive.

V gene TRBV27 combines with J gene TRBJ2-2; D might be TRBD2 (6 bases). The CDR3 runs 15 residues. Germline assignment: CDR1 MNHEY and CDR2 SMNVEV (reference sequence). Trimming took 6 bases from V and 2 from J, leaving 13 bases between them. The CDR3 loop reads CASRPLGGNTGELFF. The CDR3 DNA follows: TGTGCCAGCAGGCCGCTGGGGGGAAACACCGGGGAGCTGTTTTTT.

This chain links TRBV27 with TRBJ2-1, with 10 nucleotides matching TRBD2. Germline CDR1 is MNHEY and CDR2 is SMNVEV (reference sequence). This CDR3 has 15 residues. Trimming removed 5 bases from V and 7 bases from J; junction bases left unmatched: 8. The CDR3 bases are TGTGCCAGCAGTAGGAAAGCGGGAGGGCTGAATGAGCAGTTCTTC. Translation gives CASSRKAGGLNEQFF.

The genes are TRBV7-9 and TRBJ1-1, with a possible D match to TRBD1 (5 bases). CDR3 length equals 15 residues. The germline V gene encodes CDR1 SEHNR and CDR2 FQNEAQ (reference sequence). Trimming shortened V by 5 bases and J by 3 bases, and 16 bases separated the two germline ends. Here the CDR3 reads CASSRQSEVDTEAFF. In nucleotides, the CDR3 is TGTGCCAGCAGCCGACAGAGTGAGGTGGACACTGAAGCTTTCTTT. The whole variable domain, filled in from reference TRBV7-9 and TRBJ1-1, reads DTGVSQNPRHKITKRGQNVTFRCDPISEHNRLYWYRQTLGQGPEFLTYFQNEAQLEKSRLLSDRFSAERPKGSFSTLEIQRTEQGDSAMYLCASSRQSEVDTEAFFGQGTRLTVV.

The J gene is TRBJ2-1, the V gene TRBV6-5; 9 bases agree with TRBD2. This CDR3 region has 13 residues. Losses at the gene ends were 11 bases for V and 7 bases for J; bases not matched to a gene: 9. Per germline, CDR1 MNHEY and CDR2 SVGAGI. The CDR3 loop reads CASRAGGWNEQFF. DNA for the CDR3: TGTGCCTCACGAGCGGGGGGTTGGAATGAGCAGTTCTTC.

This chain connects TRBV7-9 to TRBJ2-1; 8 bases map to TRBD2. Germline V gene data show CDR1 as SEHNR and CDR2 as FQNEAQ (reference sequence). V trimming: 1 base; J trimming: 8 bases; junction bases outside the gene matches: 4. The CDR3 has 14 residues. This CDR3 is CASSLGGGRYEQFF. The CDR3 DNA reads as TGTGCCAGCAGCTTAGGTGGCGGGAGGTATGAGCAGTTCTTC.

This clone was observed a single time. The chain is built from TRBV7-3 and TRBJ2-1; possibly TRBD1 for D (6 bases). This CDR3 has 15 amino acids. Deletions cut 5 bases from V and 10 bases from J, with 21 bases between. CDR1 is SGHTA, CDR2 FQGTGA, per germline. CDR3 protein: CASSLGQNRRGEQFF. The CDR3 region has the DNA TGTGCCAGCAGCCTAGGACAGAATCGGCGCGGAGAGCAGTTCTTC.

J is TRBJ1-2 and V is TRBV6-5, with 8 bases aligning to TRBD1. The V segment lost 8 bases and the J segment 8 bases; nucleotides outside the gene matches: 16. The CDR3 extends over 15 amino acids. CDR1 and CDR2 from the germline V gene are MNHEY and SVGAGI. CDR3 protein: CASRPGTGPLRGYTF. DNA of the CDR3: TGTGCCAGCCGTCCCGGGACAGGACCTTTAAGGGGCTACACCTTC.

The chain carries TRBV5-5 and TRBJ2-7; tentatively, D is TRBD2 (5 bases). The CDR3 is made up of 15 amino acids. Germline V gene sequence: CDR1 SGHKS, CDR2 YYEKEE (reference sequence). V lost 2 bases and J lost 3, with 15 bases in between. The CDR3 loop is CASSFERQHYYEQYF. CDR3 sequence (DNA): TGTGCCAGCAGCTTTGAGCGGCAACACTACTACGAGCAGTACTTC.

The rearrangement joins TRBV6-6 to TRBJ2-6; D gene ambiguous. The CDR3 spans 15 residues. Germline CDR1 reads MNHNY; CDR2 reads SVGAGI (reference sequence). The V end lost 2 bases, the J end lost 1 base, and 6 bases lay between the germline ends. CDR3 sequence: CASSYRGSGANVLTF. The CDR3 coding sequence is TGTGCCAGCAGTTACAGAGGTTCTGGGGCCAACGTCCTGACTTTC.

This clone was seen more than once but under ten times. Here the CDR3 reads CASSFTSGAGETQYF. For the CDR3, the DNA is TGTGCCAGCAGCTTTACTAGCGGGGCGGGAGAGACCCAGTACTTC. The rearrangement links TRBV5-5 to TRBJ2-5, with TRBD2 matching over 10 bases. The V segment lost 2 bases and the J segment 4 bases; nucleotides outside the gene matches: 5. CDR1 is SGHKS, CDR2 YYEKEE, per germline (reference sequence). The CDR3 covers 15 residues.

The V gene is TRBV28, the J gene TRBJ2-5; maybe TRBD2 (5 bases). Per the germline V gene, CDR1 is MDHEN and CDR2 is SYDVKM. Trimming left V 4 bases short and J 5 bases short, with 17 bases between. This CDR3 region has 15 residues. CDR3 protein: CASSSSFGGGETQYF. Here the CDR3 DNA reads TGTGCCAGCAGTTCTAGTTTTGGAGGCGGGGAGACCCAGTACTTC.

The V call is TRBV10-1, the J call TRBJ2-1; D possibly corresponds to TRBD2 (6 bases). The germline V gene encodes CDR1 WNHNN and CDR2 SYGVQD (reference sequence). This CDR3 contains 14 residues. Trimming pared 8 bases from V and 8 bases from J, leaving 19 bases between. CDR3 residues: CASRSSEGNYEQFF. For the CDR3, the DNA is TGCGCCAGCCGGAGTTCGGAGGGAAACTATGAGCAGTTCTTC.

This clone was found once. This chain connects TRBV11-2 to TRBJ2-7, with 12 bases lining up with TRBD1. In germline, CDR1 is SGHAT, CDR2 FQNNGV. The CDR3 contains 15 residues. The trim removed 8 bases at V and 4 bases at J, leaving 9 bases unmatched. Here the CDR3 reads CASASGTGGAYEQYF. Here the CDR3 DNA reads TGTGCCAGCGCATCCGGGACAGGGGGCGCTTACGAGCAGTACTTC.

This chain links TRBV28 with TRBJ2-2; 9 nucleotides line up with TRBD1. The CDR3 covers 16 residues. Germline loops: CDR1 MDHEN, CDR2 SYDVKM. V was clipped by 6 bases and J by 4 bases; unmatched bases: 9. The CDR3 region is CASSLTGQGTTGELFF. In DNA form, the CDR3 reads TGTGCCAGCAGCCTGACGGGACAGGGAACCACCGGGGAGCTGTTTTTT.

V and J are TRBV27 and TRBJ2-6; 7 positions agree with TRBD1. Germline V gives CDR1 MNHEY, CDR2 SMNVEV (reference sequence). V gave up 6 bases and J gave up 0 bases; unmatched junction bases: 2. The CDR3 sequence is 15 residues long. CDR3 DNA: TGTGCCAGCAGCACAGGGGACTCTGGGGCCAACGTCCTGACTTTC. Amino acids: CASSTGDSGANVLTF.

The V and J genes are TRBV5-1 and TRBJ2-5; D might be TRBD1 (5 bases). Germline assignment: CDR1 SGHRS and CDR2 YFSETQ. With 4 bases removed from V and 1 base from J, the gap between germline ends came to 14 bases. There are 15 residues in the CDR3. The CDR3 bases are TGCGCCAGCAGCAGGGTGCCGCAGGGCCAAGAGACCCAGTACTTC. Residues: CASSRVPQGQETQYF. Complete variable domain (other parts from reference TRBV5-1 and TRBJ2-5): KAGVTQTPRYLIKTRGQQVTLSCSPISGHRSVSWYQQTPGQGLQFLFEYFSETQRNKGNFPGRFSGRQFSNSRSEMNVSTLELGDSALYLCASSRVPQGQETQYFGPGTRLLVL.

The chain joins TRBV5-1 to TRBJ2-3; D might be TRBD1 (6 bases). Between the trimmed V and J ends, which lost 0 bases and 4 bases, there was a span of 12 bases. The CDR3 contains 15 residues. Germline CDR1 SGHRS, CDR2 YFSETQ. The CDR3 region has the DNA TGCGCCAGCAGCTTGGTAGGCAGGGGTGCAGATACGCAGTATTTT. Translated, it gives CASSLVGRGADTQYF.

The rearrangement uses TRBV5-6 and TRBJ2-1; possibly TRBD1 for D (5 bases). CDR1 and CDR2 from the germline V gene are SGHDT and YYEEEE. The CDR3 extends over 18 amino acids. The V and J ends lost 0 bases and 6 bases respectively, with 22 bases between them. The CDR3 region has the DNA TGTGCCAGCAGCTTGGCCTTGGCAGGGAAGGGCCTAGGCAATGAGCAGTTCTTC. Residues: CASSLALAGKGLGNEQFF.

V and J are TRBV7-9 and TRBJ2-1, with 9 bases fitting TRBD1. The germline V gene has CDR1 SEHNR and CDR2 FQNEAQ (reference sequence). Trimming cost V 8 bases and J 4 bases; bases outside gene matches: 6. This CDR3 region has 14 residues. This chain's CDR3 is CASEGTGIYNEQFF. CDR3 DNA: TGTGCCAGCGAGGGGACAGGGATATACAATGAGCAGTTCTTC.

This clone was counted once. At one boundary the junction diverges from the germline segment, which might be a read error. The genes are TRBV6-5 and TRBJ1-2; 8 nucleotides align to TRBD1. CDR1 and CDR2 from the germline V gene are MNHEY and SVGAGI. This CDR3 region has 15 residues. The CDR3 DNA follows: TGTGCCAGCAGTCTCTCACAGGGGGGGGCCTATGGCCACACCTTC. It yields the protein CASSLSQGGAYGHTF.

CDR3 sequence (DNA): TGTGCCAGCAGCCTCTTTCCGAACCGGGGGACTGAAGCTTTCTTT. It codes for CASSLFPNRGTEAFF. The rearrangement joins TRBV7-9 to TRBJ1-1, with a tentative D call TRBD1 (5 bases). Trimming pared 5 bases from V and 5 bases from J, leaving 18 bases between. The CDR3 consists of 15 residues. CDR1 and CDR2 (germline): SEHNR, FQNEAQ (reference sequence).

V usage is TRBV5-8 and J usage is TRBJ2-2; 9 nucleotides align to TRBD2. Trimming removed 3 bases from V and 5 bases from J; junction bases left unmatched: 11. This CDR3 spans 17 amino acids. CDR1 and CDR2 (germline): SGHTS, YDEGEE. CDR3 sequence: CASSYGSGSVRTGELFF. DNA of the CDR3: TGTGCCAGCAGCTACGGTAGCGGGAGCGTTCGGACCGGGGAGCTGTTTTTT. The variable domain in full, completed from reference TRBV5-8 and TRBJ2-2, reads EAGVTQSPTHLIKTRGQQATLRCSPISGHTSVYWYQQALGLGLQFLLWYDEGEERNRGNFPPRFSGRQFPNYSSELNVNALELEDSALYLCASSYGSGSVRTGELFFGEGSRLTVL.

Regarding this clone: Its ends do not fully match the called genes, so a read error is possible. J is TRBJ2-3 and V is TRBV11-2; 11 bases agree with TRBD2. The CDR3 is made up of 15 amino acids. CDR1 and CDR2 (germline): SGHAT, FQNNGV. The chain's CDR3 is CASSLAGGQGDTQYF. In DNA, the CDR3 is TGTGCCAGCAGTTTAGCGGGAGGGCAAGGGGATACGCAGTATTTT.

The chain uses TRBV11-2 and TRBJ2-1, with 14 bases lining up with TRBD2. Trimming cost V 2 bases and J 11 bases; bases outside gene matches: 8. The CDR3 runs 16 residues. Germline V lookup: CDR1 SGHAT, CDR2 FQNNGV. DNA for the CDR3: TGTGCCAGCAGCTTATCCCGGGGACTAGCGGGAGAGAAGCAGTTCTTC. It specifies CASSLSRGLAGEKQFF. The whole variable domain, filled in from reference TRBV11-2 and TRBJ2-1, reads EAGVAQSPRYKIIEKRQSVAFWCNPISGHATLYWYQQILGQGPKLLIQFQNNGVVDDSQLPKDRFSAERLKGVDSTLKIQPAKLEDSAVYLCASSLSRGLAGEKQFFGPGTRLTVL.

The chain links TRBV29-1 to TRBJ2-5; D is possibly TRBD2 (5 bases). The V gene's germline CDR1 is SQVTM and CDR2 ANQGSEA. The CDR3 contains 13 residues. Trimming cost V 3 bases and J 5 bases, with 13 bases left between them. The CDR3 is CSVDKLVGETQYF. Written as DNA, the CDR3 is TGCAGCGTTGACAAACTAGTTGGTGAGACCCAGTACTTC.

This chain links TRBV6-5 with TRBJ1-5, with a weak D call TRBD1 (5 bases). The CDR3 spans 14 residues. Germline CDR1 is MNHEY and CDR2 is SVGAGI. V was pared by 6 bases and J by 2 bases, with 11 bases between. CDR3: CASRNTGGNQPQHF. The CDR3 nucleotides are TGTGCCAGCAGAAATACGGGGGGCAATCAGCCCCAGCATTTT.

This clone was seen once. This rearrangement joins TRBV28 to TRBJ2-7, with D possibly TRBD2 on 5 matching bases. The CDR3 is 12 residues long. Germline CDR1 is MDHEN and CDR2 is SYDVKM. V lost 6 bases to trimming and J lost 3 bases, with 9 bases between them. In DNA, the CDR3 is TGTGCCAGCAGCCCACTAGGCTACGAGCAGTACTTC. Translated: CASSPLGYEQYF.

The chain recombines TRBV4-1 with TRBJ2-3; 7 bases fit TRBD2. Looked up from germline, CDR1 is MGHRA and CDR2 is YSYEKL. The J segment lost 5 bases and the V segment lost 1 base, leaving 9 bases of the junction unmatched. The CDR3 is 16 amino acids. CDR3 sequence reads: CASSQVMQGGIDTQYF. CDR3 nucleotides: TGCGCCAGCAGCCAAGTCATGCAGGGAGGGATAGATACGCAGTATTTT.